This T cell receptor beta chain was profiled in a study of blood T cell repertoires in COVID-19. Study as a whole: Researchers got acute and convalescent COVID-19 samples from the United States, Italy and Spain.

V dropped 6 bases and J dropped 2; count of bases not matched to a gene: 6. Germline loops: CDR1 MNHNY, CDR2 SVGAGI (reference sequence). This CDR3 is 14 amino acids long. As originally analysed: Counts of nucleated cells, estimated from reference gene primer amplification, were obtained. Using immunoSEQ multiplex PCR, the repertoire was profiled, and TCRdb retains in-frame clones only, with some absent. V and J calls and clone size come straight from that table; D and trimming were deduced from the DNA. In the table there are some 270,000 clones, roughly 86% of which are singletons. The specimen sequenced was peripheral blood. This clonotype was obtained from a woman of 80 years or more with COVID-19, enrolled during active disease. The chain combines TRBV6-6 with TRBJ1-2; 7 bases map to TRBD1. The CDR3 bases are TGTGCCAGCAGATCGACAGGGCTCAACTATGGCTACACCTTC. It codes for CASRSTGLNYGYTF.